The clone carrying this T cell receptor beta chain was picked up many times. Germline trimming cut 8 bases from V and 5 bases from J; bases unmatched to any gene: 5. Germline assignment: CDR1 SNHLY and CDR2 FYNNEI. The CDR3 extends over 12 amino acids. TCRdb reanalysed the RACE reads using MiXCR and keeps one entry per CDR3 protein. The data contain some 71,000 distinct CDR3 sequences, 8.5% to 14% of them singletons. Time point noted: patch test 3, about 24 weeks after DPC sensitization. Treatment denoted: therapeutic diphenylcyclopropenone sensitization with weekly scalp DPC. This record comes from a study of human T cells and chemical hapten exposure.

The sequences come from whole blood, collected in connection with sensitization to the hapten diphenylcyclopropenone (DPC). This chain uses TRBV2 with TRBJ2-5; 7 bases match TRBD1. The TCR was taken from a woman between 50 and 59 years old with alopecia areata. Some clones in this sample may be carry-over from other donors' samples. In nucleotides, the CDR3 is TGTGCCAGCGGGACAGCGCTTGAGACCCAGTACTTC. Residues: CASGTALETQYF. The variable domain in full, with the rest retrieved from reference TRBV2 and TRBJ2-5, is EPEVTQTPSHQVTQMGQEVILRCVPISNHLYFYWYRQILGQKVEFLVSFYNNEISEKSEIFDDQFSVERPDGSNFTLKIRSTKLEDSAMYFCASGTALETQYFGPGTRLLVL.